The 32 T cell receptor beta chains below come from one sample, sequenced in a study of cytomegalovirus exposure and HLA in healthy donors. Assay: immunoSEQ multiplex PCR; the TCRdb copy retains only in-frame clones and omits some. The table records 130,000 to 150,000 clones, around 89% of them present only once. Sequenced: PBMCs. The receptors shown here come from a woman under 40 in good health and CMV-seropositive.

This rearrangement joins TRBV18 to TRBJ1-5; D gene ambiguous. The CDR3 extends over 15 amino acids. CDR1 and CDR2 from the germline V gene are KGHSH and LQKENI. The V end was cut by 0 bases, the J end by 0 bases, with 6 bases between. CDR3 residues: CASSPPEFSNQPQHF. The CDR3 DNA follows: TGTGCCAGCTCACCACCAGAGTTTAGCAATCAGCCCCAGCATTTT.

In this sample, this clone turned up a few times. DNA for the CDR3: TGTGCCAGCAGTGAAGGAAGGGGACTCTCCTACGAGCAGTACTTC. Translating gives CASSEGRGLSYEQYF. J is TRBJ2-7 and V is TRBV6-1; tentatively, D is TRBD2 (6 bases). V dropped 1 base and J dropped 0 bases, with 10 bases sitting between them. CDR1 is MNHNS and CDR2 is SASEGT in the germline V gene. CDR3 length equals 15 residues.

The V call is TRBV7-2, the J call TRBJ2-7, with 9 bases fitting TRBD1. CDR1 SGHTA and CDR2 FQGNSA come from the germline V gene. After removal of 8 bases from V and 1 base from J, the junction contained 3 bases not matched to a gene. CDR3 size: 13 residues. The CDR3 region is CASAGTGSYEQYF. DNA of the CDR3: TGTGCCAGCGCCGGGACAGGGTCCTACGAGCAGTACTTC.

This clone occurred once. V usage is TRBV7-9 and J usage is TRBJ2-3, with no clear D. The germline V gene has CDR1 SEHNR and CDR2 FQNEAQ (reference sequence). Trimming left V 2 bases short and J 0 bases short, with 6 bases between. The CDR3 runs to 14 residues. This CDR3 is CASSLMQSTDTQYF. CDR3 DNA sequence: TGTGCCAGCAGCTTAATGCAGAGCACAGATACGCAGTATTTT.

This chain uses TRBV4-1 with TRBJ2-2; 9 bases are a match to TRBD2. CDR1 is MGHRA, CDR2 YSYEKL, per germline. The CDR3 runs to 18 residues. Trimming took 3 bases from V and 2 from J; bases not matched to a gene: 10. The CDR3 DNA follows: TGCGCCAGCAGCCACCCGGACAGGCGGGGGGGCAACACCGGGGAGCTGTTTTTT. Its translation: CASSHPDRRGGNTGELFF.

The chain carries TRBV2 and TRBJ2-7; 13 nucleotides match TRBD2. With 5 bases clipped from V and 8 bases from J, the junction kept 9 bases outside the gene matches. The CDR3 has 15 residues. Germline values: CDR1 SNHLY, CDR2 FYNNEI. The CDR3 loop is CASSQGLAGESKQYF. In DNA form, the CDR3 reads TGTGCCAGCAGTCAAGGACTAGCGGGAGAGAGCAAGCAGTACTTC.

J is TRBJ2-7 and V is TRBV5-1, with 9 bases identical to TRBD1. CDR1 SGHRS and CDR2 YFSETQ come from the germline V gene. With 4 bases clipped from V and 6 bases from J, the junction kept 5 bases outside the gene matches. The CDR3 has 13 residues. CDR3 protein: CASSQDRGSEQYF. Here the CDR3 DNA reads TGCGCCAGCAGCCAGGACAGGGGATCCGAGCAGTACTTC.

The J gene is TRBJ2-7, the V gene TRBV6-5; D is perhaps TRBD2 (6 bases). Germline assignment: CDR1 MNHEY and CDR2 SVGAGI. This CDR3 has 13 amino acids. Between the trimmed V and J ends, which lost 7 bases and 5 bases, there was a span of 15 bases. Written as DNA, the CDR3 is TGTGCCAGCAAGGCGGGAACTCGACACGAGCAGTACTTC. It specifies CASKAGTRHEQYF.

The rearrangement links TRBV13 to TRBJ1-5, with D possibly being TRBD1 (6 bases). This CDR3 is built from 15 residues. The ends were cut back, 1 base at V and 3 bases at J, with 10 bases in the middle. Looked up from germline, CDR1 is PRHDT and CDR2 is FYEKMQ (reference sequence). In nucleotides, the CDR3 is TGTGCCAGCAGCTTAGCCGGGACAAACAATCAGCCCCAGCATTTT. Translation: CASSLAGTNNQPQHF.

This chain links TRBV28 with TRBJ2-1, with 9 positions matching TRBD1. The CDR3 is 15 amino acids. V was pared by 7 bases and J by 11 bases, with 15 bases of the junction left unmatched. The V gene's germline CDR1 is MDHEN and CDR2 SYDVKM. The CDR3 loop reads CASNFGTGKMSQQFF. DNA of the CDR3: TGTGCCAGCAACTTCGGGACAGGGAAGATGTCCCAGCAGTTCTTC.

The chain is built from TRBV4-1 and TRBJ2-1, with 10 bases matching TRBD2. This CDR3 is 16 amino acids long. Germline V gene data show CDR1 as MGHRA and CDR2 as YSYEKL. With 4 bases clipped from V and 4 bases from J, the junction kept 7 bases outside the gene matches. CDR3 region: CASSRAGTSAYNEQFF. The CDR3 region has the DNA TGCGCCAGCAGCCGGGCCGGGACTAGCGCTTACAATGAGCAGTTCTTC.

This CDR3 is CASSFMTSGSGEETQYF. CDR3 sequence (DNA): TGCGCCAGCAGCTTTATGACTAGCGGGAGTGGGGAAGAGACCCAGTACTTC. The V gene is TRBV5-1, the J gene TRBJ2-5; 12 nucleotides line up with TRBD2. V lost 2 bases to trimming and J lost 3 bases; unmatched junction nucleotides: 8. Germline V CDR1 and CDR2: SGHRS, YFSETQ. The CDR3 sequence is 17 residues long.

The chain couples TRBV4-2 to TRBJ2-1, with 9 bases aligning to TRBD2. The CDR3 covers 17 residues. In germline, CDR1 is LGHNA, CDR2 YNFKEQ. V was pared by 4 bases and J by 0 bases, with 7 bases of the junction left unmatched. DNA for the CDR3: TGTGCCAGCAGCCCCGTAAGCGGGGGGTCCTCCTACAATGAGCAGTTCTTC. Protein: CASSPVSGGSSYNEQFF.

The chain uses TRBV7-2 and TRBJ2-1; 7 nucleotides line up with TRBD1. V was pared by 4 bases and J by 9 bases, with 6 bases of the junction left unmatched. Germline CDR1 and CDR2: SGHTA and FQGNSA. The CDR3 runs to 13 residues. The CDR3 DNA reads TGTGCCAGCAGCTCCGACAGGGCCAGTGAGCAGTTCTTC. It is translated as CASSSDRASEQFF.

This clone came up once. This chain uses TRBV5-1 with TRBJ2-7; TRBD1 aligns across 9 bases. This CDR3 region has 14 residues. The germline gives CDR1 SGHRS, CDR2 YFSETQ. J gave up 2 bases and V 3 bases, and 3 bases lay outside the gene matches. Written as DNA, the CDR3 is TGCGCCAGCAGCTCGGGACAGGGTACCTACGAGCAGTACTTC. This translates into CASSSGQGTYEQYF. The full variable domain, rest sourced from reference TRBV5-1 and TRBJ2-7, is KAGVTQTPRYLIKTRGQQVTLSCSPISGHRSVSWYQQTPGQGLQFLFEYFSETQRNKGNFPGRFSGRQFSNSRSEMNVSTLELGDSALYLCASSSGQGTYEQYFGPGTRLTVT.

A single count supports this clone. The CDR3 loop is CASSRYNTGELFF. Here the CDR3 DNA reads TGTGCCAGCAGCCGCTATAACACCGGGGAGCTGTTTTTT. This chain uses TRBV6-5 with TRBJ2-2, with D unclear. CDR3 size: 13 residues. Germline values: CDR1 MNHEY, CDR2 SVGAGI. The V gene lost 6 bases and the J gene lost 2 bases, with 7 bases spanning the gap.

This clone showed up many times. The chain joins TRBV11-2 to TRBJ2-7, with 7 bases lining up with TRBD1. The J segment lost 3 bases and the V segment lost 5 bases, leaving 7 bases of the junction unmatched. The CDR3 loop spans 14 amino acids. Germline V gene lookup returns CDR1 SGHAT and CDR2 FQNNGV. CDR3 DNA: TGTGCCAGCAGCATAGGGACAGCAAGCTACGAGCAGTACTTC. It encodes CASSIGTASYEQYF.

This rearrangement joins TRBV10-2 to TRBJ2-2; D perhaps matches TRBD2 (5 bases). CDR1 is WSHSY, CDR2 SAAADI, per germline. Deletions cut 5 bases from V and 5 bases from J, with 9 bases between. This CDR3 region has 13 residues. Here the CDR3 DNA reads TGCGCCAGCAGTACCCGGGGAACCGGGGAGCTGTTTTTT. Encoded protein: CASSTRGTGELFF.

V and J are TRBV6-1 and TRBJ2-1; TRBD1 is a possible D gene (6 bases). The CDR3 consists of 15 residues. Trimming stripped 0 bases from V and 9 bases from J, with 15 bases between. The germline gives CDR1 MNHNS, CDR2 SASEGT. CDR3 sequence: CASSEADSRRGEQFF. The CDR3 nucleotides read TGTGCCAGCAGTGAAGCGGACAGCCGCAGGGGTGAGCAGTTCTTC.

This clone was seen once. CDR3: CASSHTRGIGSYEQYF. The CDR3 region has the DNA TGTGCCAGCAGCCATACCCGGGGTATTGGCTCCTACGAGCAGTACTTC. The rearrangement uses TRBV7-9 and TRBJ2-7; TRBD2 is a possible D gene (5 bases). Germline values: CDR1 SEHNR, CDR2 FQNEAQ (reference sequence). There are 16 residues in the CDR3. Trimming shortened V by 5 bases and J by 0 bases, and 17 bases separated the two germline ends.

This sequence joins TRBV7-9 and TRBJ2-7, with 11 bases lining up with TRBD1. The germline gives CDR1 SEHNR, CDR2 FQNEAQ (reference sequence). The CDR3 covers 15 residues. V was clipped by 0 bases and J by 9 bases; unmatched bases: 7. The CDR3 sequence is CASSLAGTGGQGQYF. DNA for the CDR3: TGTGCCAGCAGCTTAGCCGGGACAGGGGGGCAAGGGCAGTACTTC. The whole variable domain, remainder taken from reference TRBV7-9 and TRBJ2-7, is DTGVSQNPRHKITKRGQNVTFRCDPISEHNRLYWYRQTLGQGPEFLTYFQNEAQLEKSRLLSDRFSAERPKGSFSTLEIQRTEQGDSAMYLCASSLAGTGGQGQYFGPGTRLTVT.

CDR3 loop: CASRGDSVYSPLHF. Written as DNA, the CDR3 is TGCGCCAGCAGAGGGGACAGCGTATATTCACCCCTCCACTTT. V is TRBV5-1 and J is TRBJ1-6, with 7 bases lining up with TRBD1. The junction had 7 bases not matched to a gene; V was cut back by 5 bases and J by 8 bases. The V gene's germline CDR1 is SGHRS and CDR2 YFSETQ. The CDR3 has 14 amino acids.

The chain recombines TRBV2 with TRBJ1-5; no clear D. The CDR3 extends over 14 amino acids. Trimming removed 4 bases from V and 7 bases from J, with 14 bases in between. CDR1 is SNHLY and CDR2 is FYNNEI in the germline V gene. Here the CDR3 DNA reads TGTGCCAGCAGTGCGGAGGGCCGGGGACAGCCCCAGCATTTT. Protein sequence: CASSAEGRGQPQHF. The entire variable domain, with the rest obtained from reference TRBV2 and TRBJ1-5, is as follows: EPEVTQTPSHQVTQMGQEVILRCVPISNHLYFYWYRQILGQKVEFLVSFYNNEISEKSEIFDDQFSVERPDGSNFTLKIRSTKLEDSAMYFCASSAEGRGQPQHFGDGTRLSIL.

The V and J genes are TRBV7-8 and TRBJ2-7; D is possibly TRBD1 (6 bases). Deletions cut 3 bases from V and 0 bases from J, with 9 bases between. The CDR3 loop spans 14 amino acids. CDR1 SGHVS and CDR2 FQNEAQ come from the germline V gene. DNA of the CDR3: TGTGCCAGCAGCTTCGACAGGTACTCCTACGAGCAGTACTTC. Residues: CASSFDRYSYEQYF.

The gene calls are TRBV27 and TRBJ2-1; 10 bases map to TRBD1. This CDR3 has 15 amino acids. Trimming took 8 bases from V and 8 from J; bases not matched to a gene: 12. Germline V gene data show CDR1 as MNHEY and CDR2 as SMNVEV (reference sequence). The CDR3 loop is CASRPGTGEIDEQFF. DNA for the CDR3: TGTGCCAGCCGCCCAGGGACAGGGGAAATTGATGAGCAGTTCTTC.

The gene calls are TRBV4-2 and TRBJ1-1, with 9 nucleotides matching TRBD1. The CDR3 is 21 amino acids. Germline-derived CDR1 and CDR2 are LGHNA and YNFKEQ. The V and J ends lost 4 bases and 5 bases, in that order; junction bases with no gene match: 26. CDR3 in DNA: TGTGCCAGCAGCCCAGTCCCTGGGACAGGGATGTCGAGGGGGATGAGGACTGAAGCTTTCTTT. It is translated as CASSPVPGTGMSRGMRTEAFF.

A note on this clone: Other DNA sequences in this sample translate to the same CDR3. This chain links TRBV10-3 with TRBJ2-3, with 11 bases fitting TRBD1. CDR3 size: 14 residues. The germline V gene encodes CDR1 ENHRY and CDR2 SYGVKD. With 8 bases clipped from V and 3 bases from J, the junction kept 4 bases outside the gene matches. CDR3 residues: CAISGQGATDTQYF. Written as DNA, the CDR3 is TGTGCCATCTCCGGACAGGGGGCGACAGATACGCAGTATTTT.

This chain joins TRBV5-1 and TRBJ2-7; possibly TRBD1 for D (6 bases). Germline V gives CDR1 SGHRS, CDR2 YFSETQ. Trimming cost V 3 bases and J 0 bases, with 10 bases left between them. The CDR3 extends over 14 amino acids. CDR3 sequence (DNA): TGCGCCAGCAGCTCAGACAGGTACTCCTACGAGCAGTACTTC. Translated, it gives CASSSDRYSYEQYF.

V is TRBV29-1 and J is TRBJ2-1, with TRBD2 matching over 10 bases. Germline V gene data show CDR1 as SQVTM and CDR2 as ANQGSEA. CDR3 length: 14 amino acids. J gave up 9 bases and V 7 bases, and 12 bases lay outside the gene matches. DNA of the CDR3: TGCAGCGCGAGACGACTAGCGGGCCAGGGTGAGCAGTTCTTC. Protein: CSARRLAGQGEQFF.

The genes are TRBV11-2 and TRBJ2-7, with TRBD2 matching 13 bases. CDR3 length equals 15 residues. Germline V gene lookup returns CDR1 SGHAT and CDR2 FQNNGV. With V trimmed by 6 bases and J by 2 bases, 4 bases remained unmatched. The chain's CDR3 is CASRGLAGKTYEQYF. The DNA of the CDR3 is TGTGCCAGCAGGGGACTAGCGGGAAAGACCTACGAGCAGTACTTC.

The CDR3 is CASSGDRYQPQHF. The CDR3 coding sequence is TGTGCCAGCTCAGGGGACAGATATCAGCCCCAGCATTTT. This chain joins TRBV18 and TRBJ1-5; 7 bases are shared with TRBD1. V was pared by 5 bases and J by 5 bases, with 3 bases of the junction left unmatched. This CDR3 comprises 13 residues. Germline assignment: CDR1 KGHSH and CDR2 LQKENI.

This chain joins TRBV23-1 and TRBJ1-5, with 10 positions matching TRBD1. TRBV23-1 belongs to the ORF category, with a function that is uncertain. After removal of 6 bases from V and 10 bases from J, the junction contained 12 bases not matched to a gene. The CDR3 length is 15 residues. In DNA, the CDR3 is TGCGCCAGCAGCCACCCCGGGACAGGGGTGGAACCCCAGCATTTT. Residues: CASSHPGTGVEPQHF.